This T cell receptor beta chain was profiled in a study of cytomegalovirus exposure and HLA in healthy donors. This clone has just one count. Primers for the PCR totalled 60 Vbeta and 13 Jbeta. The assay was immunoSEQ multiplex PCR, and TCRdb's table has in-frame clones only and misses some. The repertoire holds approximately 170,000 clones, under 85% seen once, with about 5.4% in the top ten. The source of this sequence is a woman aged 18-35 years in good health and CMV-seropositive. Specimen: PBMCs.

The CDR3 reads CASSRDRDIINSPLHF. For the CDR3, the DNA is TGTGCCAGTAGTAGGGACCGGGACATCATCAATTCACCCCTCCACTTT. The chain recombines TRBV19 with TRBJ1-6; tentatively, D is TRBD1 (6 bases). The CDR3 has 16 residues. V lost 4 bases and J 7 bases, leaving 17 bases between the germline ends. Per the germline V gene, CDR1 is LNHDA and CDR2 is SQIVND (reference sequence).